This TCR beta chain is drawn from a study of shared clonotypes between healthy human individuals. Trimming stripped 3 bases from V and 3 bases from J, with 17 bases between. The CDR3 has 16 residues. Per the germline V gene, CDR1 is SGHVS and CDR2 is FQNEAQ. Only in-frame clones appear in the TCRdb table, and some are missing; sequencing was by immunoSEQ multiplex PCR. The repertoire has about 2.4 million clones, 93% of them found once; the top ten carry 0.36%. Recent vaccinations or acute infections were absent in the healthy HIV-negative adult donors. This TCR derives from a man younger than 35 in good health. Some clones in this sample may be carry-over from other donors' samples. The sample taken for sequencing was naive CD4+ T cells from PBMCs. Subset reported: CD45RA+ positively selected. The chain couples TRBV7-8 to TRBJ1-1; D gene uncertain. The CDR3, as DNA: TGTGCCAGCAGCTTCCGGACTTCCATATCGGACACTGAAGCTTTCTTT. Protein sequence: CASSFRTSISDTEAFF.